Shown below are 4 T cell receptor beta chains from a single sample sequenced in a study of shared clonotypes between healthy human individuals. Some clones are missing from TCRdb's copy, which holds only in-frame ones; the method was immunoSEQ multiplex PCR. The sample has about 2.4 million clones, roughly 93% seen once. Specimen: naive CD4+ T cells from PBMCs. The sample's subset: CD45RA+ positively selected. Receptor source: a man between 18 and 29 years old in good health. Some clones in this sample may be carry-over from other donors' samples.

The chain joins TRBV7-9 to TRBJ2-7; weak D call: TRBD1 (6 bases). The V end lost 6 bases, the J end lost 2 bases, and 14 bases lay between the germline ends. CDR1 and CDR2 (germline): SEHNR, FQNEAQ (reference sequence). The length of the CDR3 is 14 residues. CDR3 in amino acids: CASSRGGLAYEQYF. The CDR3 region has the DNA TGTGCCAGCAGTAGAGGGGGTTTAGCCTACGAGCAGTACTTC.

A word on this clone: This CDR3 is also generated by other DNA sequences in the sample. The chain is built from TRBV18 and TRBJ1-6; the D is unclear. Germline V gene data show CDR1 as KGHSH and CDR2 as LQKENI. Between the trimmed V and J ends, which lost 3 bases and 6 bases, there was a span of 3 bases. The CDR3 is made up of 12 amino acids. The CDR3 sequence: CASSPGNSPLHF. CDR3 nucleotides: TGTGCCAGCTCACCTGGTAATTCACCCCTCCACTTT.

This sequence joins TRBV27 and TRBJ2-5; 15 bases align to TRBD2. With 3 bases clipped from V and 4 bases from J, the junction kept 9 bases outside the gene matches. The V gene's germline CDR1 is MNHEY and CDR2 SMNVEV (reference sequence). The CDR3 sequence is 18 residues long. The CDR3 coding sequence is TGTGCCAGCAGTTTCCGAGGACTAGCGGGAGGGCCCGGAGAGACCCAGTACTTC. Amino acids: CASSFRGLAGGPGETQYF.

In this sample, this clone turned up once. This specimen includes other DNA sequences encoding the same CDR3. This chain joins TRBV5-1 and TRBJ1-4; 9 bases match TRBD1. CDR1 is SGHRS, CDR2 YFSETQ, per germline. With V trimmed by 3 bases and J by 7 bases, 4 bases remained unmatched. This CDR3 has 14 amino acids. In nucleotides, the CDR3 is TGCGCCAGCAGCTCACAGGGGGCGGGTGAAAAACTGTTTTTT. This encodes CASSSQGAGEKLFF.